A single sample gave rise to the 23 T cell receptor beta chains below, sequenced in a study of T cell changes during pregnancy in multiple sclerosis. Sequencing used immunoSEQ multiplex PCR; TCRdb keeps in-frame clones, though not all of them. The sample gives about 64,000 clones, about 90% of which show up once; roughly 2.2% is in the top ten. The specimen was peripheral blood, collected in the second trimester of pregnancy. These TCRs come from a female donor in good health, enrolled as a control in a pregnancy study.

V is TRBV30 and J is TRBJ1-1; D is uncertain. From germline, CDR1 is GTSNPN and CDR2 SVGIG (reference sequence). The CDR3 loop spans 13 amino acids. Trimming removed 1 base at V and 1 base at J, with 7 bases between. The CDR3 nucleotides are TGTGCCTGGAGTGGACGGGGGAACACTGAAGCTTTCTTT. This sequence encodes CAWSGRGNTEAFF. Supplemented by reference TRBV30 and TRBJ1-1, the full variable domain reads SQTIHQWPATLVQPVGSPLSLECTVEGTSNPNLYWYRQAAGRGLQLLFYSVGIGQISSEVPQNLSASRPQDRQFILSSKKLLLSDSGFYLCAWSGRGNTEAFFGQGTRLTVV.

The genes are TRBV7-8 and TRBJ2-7; TRBD1 agrees at 7 bases. V lost 1 base, J lost 2 bases, and 5 bases stayed unmatched. Germline lookup yields CDR1 SGHVS and CDR2 FQNEAQ. The CDR3 has 15 amino acids. CDR3 sequence reads: CASSLGMGQTYEQYF. CDR3 sequence (DNA): TGTGCCAGCAGCTTAGGCATGGGACAGACCTACGAGCAGTACTTC.

This clone occurred once. The chain is built from TRBV5-1 and TRBJ1-2; no clear D gene. The CDR3 has 14 residues. Germline CDR1 is SGHRS and CDR2 is YFSETQ. Trimming shortened V by 1 base and J by 3 bases, and 10 bases separated the two germline ends. CDR3 amino acids: CASSLSGEDYGYTF. In DNA form, the CDR3 reads TGCGCCAGCAGCTTGAGCGGCGAGGACTATGGCTACACCTTC.

The chain couples TRBV28 to TRBJ1-2; 8 bases agree with TRBD1. J gave up 4 bases and V 3 bases, and 4 bases lay outside the gene matches. This CDR3 spans 14 amino acids. Germline V gives CDR1 MDHEN, CDR2 SYDVKM. The CDR3 sequence is CASSFQGAVYGYTF. DNA for the CDR3: TGTGCCAGCAGTTTTCAGGGGGCTGTCTATGGCTACACCTTC.

This chain joins TRBV2 and TRBJ2-7; 7 nucleotides align to TRBD2. Losses at the gene ends were 6 bases for V and 1 base for J; bases not matched to a gene: 6. The CDR3 has 14 residues. The germline gives CDR1 SNHLY, CDR2 FYNNEI. CDR3 sequence reads: CASRELASSYEQYF. CDR3 in DNA: TGTGCCAGCAGAGAACTAGCGTCATCCTACGAGCAGTACTTC.

The CDR3 sequence: CASGQGADLNTEAFF. CDR3 coding DNA: TGCGCCAGCGGACAGGGGGCGGACTTAAACACTGAAGCTTTCTTT. The chain has TRBV4-1 and TRBJ1-1, with 11 bases matching TRBD1. The V gene's germline CDR1 is MGHRA and CDR2 YSYEKL. Germline trimming cut 8 bases from V and 2 bases from J; bases unmatched to any gene: 7. The CDR3 contains 15 residues.

The count of this clone is one. This chain links TRBV7-8 with TRBJ1-2; weak D call: TRBD1 (6 bases). The CDR3 runs 16 residues. With 0 bases removed from V and 4 bases from J, the gap between germline ends came to 15 bases. Germline-derived CDR1 and CDR2 are SGHVS and FQNEAQ. CDR3 DNA sequence: TGTGCCAGCAGCTTAGCCTGGGTGGGGGCGACCTATGGCTACACCTTC. Protein: CASSLAWVGATYGYTF.

The chain has TRBV4-2 and TRBJ2-7; maybe TRBD1 (5 bases). CDR3 length equals 16 residues. In germline, CDR1 is LGHNA, CDR2 YNFKEQ. V shed 0 bases and J shed 5 bases, with 17 bases lying between them. The CDR3 spells CASSQDPTYTGDEQYF. The CDR3 region has the DNA TGTGCCAGCAGCCAAGACCCCACCTACACAGGAGACGAGCAGTACTTC.

CDR3 nucleotide sequence: TGTGCCAGTAGCGGGACAGGGATTAACACTGAAGCTTTCTTT. Its protein product is CASSGTGINTEAFF. The chain is built from TRBV19 and TRBJ1-1; TRBD1 matches at 9 bases. The CDR3 has 14 residues. Germline loops: CDR1 LNHDA, CDR2 SQIVND (reference sequence). Trimming at V came to 6 bases and at J to 2 bases, leaving 4 bases not matched to a gene.

This clone has just one count. The chain joins TRBV6-5 to TRBJ2-1; D ambiguous. Trimming left V 2 bases short and J 1 base short, with 9 bases between. Germline loops: CDR1 MNHEY, CDR2 SVGAGI. The CDR3 is 15 amino acids. CDR3 loop: CASSYAAVSYNEQFF. Written as DNA, the CDR3 is TGTGCCAGCAGTTACGCGGCGGTTTCCTACAATGAGCAGTTCTTC.

V and J are TRBV30 and TRBJ2-7, with D possibly being TRBD1 (6 bases). Germline V CDR1 and CDR2: GTSNPN, SVGIG (reference sequence). V was clipped by 0 bases and J by 3 bases, with 15 bases between them. CDR3 length: 15 residues. In DNA form, the CDR3 reads TGTGCCTGGAGTGTACCCGGGACAAGGGGCTACGAGCAGTACTTC. Amino acids: CAWSVPGTRGYEQYF.

The V gene is TRBV5-4, the J gene TRBJ2-1; D is unclear. Between the trimmed V and J ends, which lost 2 bases and 7 bases, there was a span of 7 bases. The CDR3 covers 12 residues. Germline lookup yields CDR1 SGHNT and CDR2 YYREEE (reference sequence). This chain's CDR3 is CASSFTTNEQFF. CDR3 sequence (DNA): TGTGCCAGCAGCTTCACTACAAATGAGCAGTTCTTC.

This chain uses TRBV7-9 with TRBJ1-6; D call uncertain. Trimming stripped 1 base from V and 8 bases from J, with 12 bases between. The CDR3 extends over 15 amino acids. Germline assignment: CDR1 SEHNR and CDR2 FQNEAQ (reference sequence). In DNA form, the CDR3 reads TGTGCCAGCAGCTTAGTTGGCGGCGGCGATTCACCCCTCCACTTT. Amino acid sequence: CASSLVGGGDSPLHF.

The V call is TRBV6-1, the J call TRBJ2-7; 9 bases map to TRBD1. The CDR3 is 14 residues long. Germline lookup yields CDR1 MNHNS and CDR2 SASEGT. With V trimmed by 8 bases and J by 2 bases, 7 bases remained unmatched. In DNA, the CDR3 is TGTGCCAGCGCTACGGGACAGGGAGCCTACGAGCAGTACTTC. As protein: CASATGQGAYEQYF.

V is TRBV13 and J is TRBJ2-7; 7 nucleotides agree with TRBD1. Germline CDR1 PRHDT, CDR2 FYEKMQ (reference sequence). V lost 5 bases and J lost 3; bases outside the gene matches: 7. The CDR3 totals 14 residues. CDR3 DNA sequence: TGTGCCAGCAGCCCGGGACAGAACTACTACGAGCAGTACTTC. It specifies CASSPGQNYYEQYF.

This clone has just one count. The chain is built from TRBV28 and TRBJ2-7; 8 bases fit TRBD1. Trimming removed 2 bases from V and 3 bases from J; junction bases left unmatched: 15. Germline CDR1 MDHEN, CDR2 SYDVKM. The CDR3 consists of 18 residues. The CDR3 DNA reads TGTGCCAGCAGTTTACCCCCCAGGCAGGGGGCGAGGTTCTACGAGCAGTACTTC. It codes for CASSLPPRQGARFYEQYF.

V is TRBV9 and J is TRBJ2-7; 11 nucleotides line up with TRBD1. This CDR3 spans 16 amino acids. The V segment lost 4 bases and the J segment 2 bases; nucleotides outside the gene matches: 8. Germline V CDR1 and CDR2: SGDLS, YYNGEE. The CDR3 region is CASSTPPGQGAYEQYF. The CDR3 coding sequence is TGTGCCAGCAGCACCCCACCGGGACAGGGGGCCTACGAGCAGTACTTC.

The chain recombines TRBV19 with TRBJ2-3; TRBD2 matches at 10 bases. CDR3 length equals 16 residues. V shed 5 bases and J 5 bases; nucleotides not matched to a gene: 10. The germline V gene has CDR1 LNHDA and CDR2 SQIVND (reference sequence). CDR3 sequence (DNA): TGTGCCAGTAGTCCTTATCAGCGGGGGGGGATAGATACGCAGTATTTT. It codes for CASSPYQRGGIDTQYF. Combining the CDR3 with reference TRBV19 and TRBJ2-3 gives the whole variable domain DGGITQSPKYLFRKEGQNVTLSCEQNLNHDAMYWYRQDPGQGLRLIYYSQIVNDFQKGDIAEGYSVSREKKESFPLTVTSAQKNPTAFYLCASSPYQRGGIDTQYFGPGTRLTVL.

The V call is TRBV6-6, the J call TRBJ2-1; D unclear. Germline V gene data show CDR1 as MNHNY and CDR2 as SVGAGI (reference sequence). V lost 6 bases and J lost 0, with 9 bases in between. The CDR3 contains 14 residues. CDR3 nucleotides: TGTGCCAGCAGCCCCCACAGCTCCTACAATGAGCAGTTCTTC. It codes for CASSPHSSYNEQFF.

This chain links TRBV27 with TRBJ2-7; maybe TRBD2 (6 bases). Trimming pared 3 bases from V and 1 base from J, leaving 19 bases between. The CDR3 is made up of 17 amino acids. The germline gives CDR1 MNHEY, CDR2 SMNVEV (reference sequence). CDR3 nucleotide sequence: TGTGCCAGCAGTTTTTCGGGCACTTGGCGGGGATCCTACGAGCAGTACTTC. This sequence encodes CASSFSGTWRGSYEQYF.

Written as DNA, the CDR3 is TGTGCCAGCAGCCCGATCTCCTGGGACAGGGTGAATTCACCCCTCCACTTT. Its translation: CASSPISWDRVNSPLHF. The chain joins TRBV7-9 to TRBJ1-6; TRBD1 agrees at 9 bases. V shed 5 bases, J shed 7 bases, and the junction held 12 bases outside the gene matches. Germline V gene data show CDR1 as SEHNR and CDR2 as FQNEAQ (reference sequence). The CDR3 runs to 17 residues.

The chain joins TRBV18 to TRBJ1-1, with no clear D. V lost 6 bases and J 3 bases, leaving 11 bases between the germline ends. Germline V gene sequence: CDR1 KGHSH, CDR2 LQKENI. The CDR3 is made up of 13 amino acids. CDR3 sequence reads: CASSSNRDTEAFF. The CDR3 DNA is TGTGCCAGCTCTTCAAACCGAGACACTGAAGCTTTCTTT. The complete variable domain, with remaining parts taken from reference TRBV18 and TRBJ1-1, reads NAGVMQNPRHLVRRRGQEARLRCSPMKGHSHVYWYRQLPEEGLKFMVYLQKENIIDESGMPKERFSAEFPKEGPSILRIQQVVRGDSAAYFCASSSNRDTEAFFGQGTRLTVV.

The V and J genes are TRBV6-4 and TRBJ2-2; TRBD1 matches 7 bases. Losses at the gene ends were 8 bases for V and 5 bases for J; bases not matched to a gene: 11. The CDR3 spans 15 residues. CDR1 is MRHNA, CDR2 SNTAGT, per germline. CDR3 nucleotides: TGTGCCAGCTCAAAGCAAGACAGGGAGACCGGGGAGCTGTTTTTT. Protein sequence: CASSKQDRETGELFF.